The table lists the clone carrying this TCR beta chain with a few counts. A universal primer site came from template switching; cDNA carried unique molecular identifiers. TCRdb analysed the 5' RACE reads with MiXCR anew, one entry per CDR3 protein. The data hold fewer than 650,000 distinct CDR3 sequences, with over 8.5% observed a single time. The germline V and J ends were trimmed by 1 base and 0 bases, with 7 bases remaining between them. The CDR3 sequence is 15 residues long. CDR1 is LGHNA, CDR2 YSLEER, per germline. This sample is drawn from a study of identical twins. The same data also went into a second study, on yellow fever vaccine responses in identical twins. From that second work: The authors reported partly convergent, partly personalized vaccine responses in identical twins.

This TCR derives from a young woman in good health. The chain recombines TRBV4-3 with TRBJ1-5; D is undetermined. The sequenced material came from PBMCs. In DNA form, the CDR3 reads TGCGCCAGCAGCCAAGCGCGGTATAGCAATCAGCCCCAGCATTTT. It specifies CASSQARYSNQPQHF.